This TCR beta chain was observed in a study of blood T cell repertoires in COVID-19. On the study more broadly: The United States, Italy and Spain provided the acute and convalescent COVID-19 samples. The cDNA or gDNA used as material had been derived from T cells, B-cell-depleted T cells, or PBMCs.

Study processing details: Cell counts per sample came from amplifying reference gene primers. Data came from immunoSEQ multiplex PCR; TCRdb stores just in-frame clones and leaves some out. V, J and clone size reflect that table, while D and trimming were determined from the DNA. The data contain about 300,000 clones, more than 75% of them singletons. Sample: peripheral blood. The sequence was collected from a man in his 70s with acute or convalescent COVID-19.

CDR3 in amino acids: CASSPRAPSGGGSSYNEQFF. CDR3 nucleotides: TGTGCCAGCTCACCACGGGCTCCTAGCGGGGGGGGAAGCTCCTACAATGAGCAGTTCTTC. The chain is built from TRBV18 and TRBJ2-1; 12 positions agree with TRBD2. This CDR3 has 20 residues. Germline trimming cut 1 base from V and 0 bases from J; bases unmatched to any gene: 10. Looked up from germline, CDR1 is KGHSH and CDR2 is LQKENI.